A selection of T cell receptor beta chains follows, all from one sample in a study of blood T cell repertoires in COVID-19. Sequencing was performed with immunoSEQ multiplex PCR; in TCRdb, only in-frame clones are kept and a portion is missing. The table records about 49,000 clones, approximately 93% of them present only once. Sequenced input: peripheral blood. Receptors originate from a man in his 60s with COVID-19, enrolled during active disease. Each CDR3 is given with its conserved first and last residue. Each record gives: clone size, V gene, J gene, D gene, CDR3 protein, CDR3 DNA. The D gene is left open where the match is weak. Clone size appears in some rows only: once, few, many, or a class for an expanded clone.

>once|TRBV7-2|TRBJ2-5|TRBD2
CASSSQGTSTETQYF
TGTGCCAGCAGCTCTCAAGGGACTAGTACAGAGACCCAGTACTTC
>NA|TRBV4-2|TRBJ1-2|NA
CASSQDSGSYGYTF
TGTGCCAGCAGCCAAGATAGTGGGAGCTATGGCTACACCTTC
>NA|TRBV6-5|TRBJ2-7|TRBD2
CASTRPGGYEQYF
TGTGCCAGCACCCGACCGGGGGGATACGAGCAGTACTTC
>NA|TRBV6-1|TRBJ1-1|NA
CASSEPGQPGSTEAFF
TGTGCCAGCAGTGAACCTGGACAGCCCGGTTCCACTGAAGCTTTCTTT
>few|TRBV4-1|TRBJ1-1|NA
CASSQDISAGTEAFF
TGCGCCAGCAGCCAAGATATATCCGCGGGCACTGAAGCTTTCTTT
>NA|TRBV2|TRBJ2-7|NA
CASSEDPGQRGSLLSRSYEQYF
TGTGCCAGCAGTGAAGATCCAGGTCAACGGGGTAGCCTCCTGAGTCGCTCCTACGAGCAGTACTTC
>NA|TRBV12-3/TRBV12-4|TRBJ1-5|NA
CASSVQGIQPQHF
TGTGCCAGCAGCGTACAGGGAATCCAGCCCCAGCATTTT
>once|TRBV9|TRBJ2-3|NA
CASSVTGSIDTQYF
TGTGCCAGCAGCGTGACGGGTAGCATCGATACGCAGTATTTT
>NA|TRBV7-3|TRBJ2-1|NA
CASSLTSLNEQFF
TGTGCCAGCAGCTTAACGTCCCTTAATGAGCAGTTCTTC
>NA|TRBV27|TRBJ2-3|TRBD2
CASSSGLEADTQYF
TGTGCCAGCAGTTCGGGACTAGAGGCAGATACGCAGTATTTT
>NA|TRBV6-5|TRBJ1-3|NA
CASKRDTIYF
TGTGCCAGCAAGCGAGACACCATATATTTT
>NA|TRBV4-2|TRBJ1-2|NA
CASSQEYRVHYGYTF
TGTGCCAGCAGCCAAGAGTACAGGGTCCACTATGGCTACACCTTC
>NA|TRBV3-1/TRBV3-2|TRBJ1-2|TRBD1
CASTPGGLLYGYTF
TGTGCCAGCACCCCAGGGGGGCTGTTATATGGCTACACCTTC
>NA|TRBV2|TRBJ2-3|TRBD2
CASEGLEGSGDTQYF
TGTGCCAGCGAAGGACTAGAGGGTTCAGGGGATACGCAGTATTTT
>NA|TRBV15|TRBJ1-3|TRBD1
CATSRDRVAGNTIYF
TGTGCCACCAGCAGGGACAGGGTGGCAGGAAACACCATATATTTT
>NA|TRBV5-1|TRBJ2-2|TRBD2
CASSTSGRNTGELFF
TGCGCCAGCAGCACTAGCGGGAGAAACACCGGGGAGCTGTTTTTT
>NA|TRBV25-1|TRBJ2-1|TRBD2
CATLSGGTPSKYNEQFF
TGTGCCACCCTAAGCGGGGGGACCCCCTCCAAGTACAATGAGCAGTTCTTC
>NA|TRBV9|TRBJ2-2|NA
CASSAGGLSTGELFF
TGTGCCAGCAGCGCCGGAGGGCTGAGCACCGGGGAGCTGTTTTTT
>NA|TRBV9|TRBJ1-2|NA
CASSVGRPGAFGYTF
TGTGCCAGCAGCGTAGGTCGCCCAGGGGCGTTTGGCTACACCTTC
>NA|TRBV11-2|TRBJ2-1|TRBD1
CASSLDLRTGSYNEQFF
TGTGCCAGCAGCTTAGATCTAAGGACAGGCTCCTACAATGAGCAGTTCTTC
>NA|TRBV9|TRBJ1-2|NA
CASSSSKSRGGTNYGYTF
TGTGCCAGCAGCTCATCAAAATCGAGGGGGGGTACTAACTATGGCTACACCTTC
>NA|TRBV7-2|TRBJ2-1|TRBD2
CASSLAFSGAIGGNEQFF
TGTGCCAGCAGCTTAGCGTTTAGCGGGGCAATCGGGGGCAATGAGCAGTTCTTC
>NA|TRBV28|TRBJ1-1|TRBD1
CASREQGAYTEAFF
TGTGCCAGCAGAGAGCAGGGGGCTTATACTGAAGCTTTCTTT
>once|TRBV7-2|TRBJ2-1|TRBD2
CASSWTSGNNEQFF
TGTGCCAGCAGCTGGACTAGCGGGAACAATGAGCAGTTCTTC
>once|TRBV28|TRBJ1-1|NA
CASIFTGFNTEAFF
TGTGCCAGCATTTTCACAGGGTTTAACACTGAAGCTTTCTTT
>NA|TRBV7-8|TRBJ1-1|NA
CASSRSSTEHPEAFF
TGTGCCAGCAGCCGGAGTAGCACCGAACACCCTGAAGCTTTCTTT
>few|TRBV10-3|TRBJ2-7|NA
CAISVGASADYEQYF
TGTGCCATCAGTGTTGGGGCTAGCGCTGACTACGAGCAGTACTTC
>NA|TRBV21-1|TRBJ2-7|NA
CASSKGGPYEQYF
TGTGCCAGCAGCAAAGGGGGCCCCTACGAGCAGTACTTC
>NA|TRBV19|TRBJ1-3|NA
CASGAGGLGNTIYF
TGTGCCAGTGGCGCCGGGGGACTTGGAAACACCATATATTTT
>NA|TRBV5-1|TRBJ1-6|TRBD1
CASRPGTGLPNSPLHF
TGCGCCAGCAGACCCGGGACAGGGCTGCCTAATTCACCCCTCCACTTT
>NA|TRBV9|TRBJ1-6|NA
CASSVGGENSPLHF
TGTGCCAGCAGCGTAGGTGGGGAGAATTCACCCCTCCACTTT
>NA|TRBV5-8|TRBJ1-2|TRBD1
CASILQGAGGYTF
TGTGCCAGCATCCTGCAGGGGGCCGGGGGCTACACCTTC
>few|TRBV6-5|TRBJ2-7|TRBD1
CASSSPGQAFYEQYF
TGTGCCAGCAGTTCCCCGGGACAGGCATTCTACGAGCAGTACTTC
>NA|TRBV6-1|TRBJ1-5|NA
CASSESIRGSNQPQHF
TGTGCCAGCAGTGAAAGTATAAGAGGTAGCAATCAGCCCCAGCATTTT
>NA|TRBV5-1|TRBJ2-7|TRBD1
CASSMLTGDRGEQYF
TGCGCCAGCAGCATGCTGACAGGGGACCGCGGAGAGCAGTACTTC
>NA|TRBV7-2|TRBJ2-3|TRBD2
CASSLAKGAGAADTQYF
TGTGCCAGCAGCTTAGCGAAAGGAGCGGGAGCAGCAGATACGCAGTATTTT
>NA|TRBV9|TRBJ2-1|TRBD2
CASSVGGTSLQLYNEQFF
TGTGCCAGCAGCGTAGGGGGGACTAGCCTACAGCTTTACAATGAGCAGTTCTTC
>NA|TRBV5-8|TRBJ2-1|NA
CASSLGQGSYNEQFF
TGTGCCAGCAGCTTGGGCCAGGGCTCCTACAATGAGCAGTTCTTC
>NA|TRBV5-1|TRBJ1-4|TRBD1
CASRLPTGGSEKLFF
TGCGCCAGCAGATTACCGACAGGGGGAAGTGAAAAACTGTTTTTT
>NA|TRBV18|TRBJ1-3|TRBD1
CASSDRDRDPGNTIYF
TGTGCCAGCTCTGACCGGGACAGGGATCCTGGAAACACCATATATTTT
>NA|TRBV5-8|TRBJ1-1|TRBD1
CASSRGRVTEAFF
TGTGCCAGCAGCAGGGGGCGGGTCACTGAAGCTTTCTTT
>NA|TRBV5-4|TRBJ2-3|TRBD2
CASSWNSGVGTDTQYF
TGTGCCAGCAGCTGGAATAGCGGGGTAGGCACAGATACGCAGTATTTT
>NA|TRBV5-1|TRBJ1-2|TRBD1
CASSFWDRGIGGYTF
TGCGCCAGCAGCTTCTGGGACAGGGGGATTGGTGGCTACACCTTC
>once|TRBV6-6|TRBJ1-1|NA
CASSYPGQLNTEAFF
TGTGCCAGCAGTTACCCCGGACAGTTGAACACTGAAGCTTTCTTT
>NA|TRBV14|TRBJ2-7|TRBD2
CASSHGLAGKYF
TGTGCCAGCAGCCACGGACTAGCGGGAAAGTACTTC
>NA|TRBV28|TRBJ2-7|NA
CASRRGHNYEQYF
TGTGCCAGCAGACGGGGACACAATTACGAGCAGTACTTC